The entry that follows covers one TCR beta chain sequence. Its matching antigen is unknown. Per germline, CDR1 LGHNA and CDR2 YSLEER. V gave up 0 bases and J gave up 2 bases; unmatched junction bases: 4. This CDR3 is 17 amino acids long. Cultured CD4+ T cells had their DNA profiled by the Oncomine TCR Beta short-read assay. TCRdb re-derived calls from the PCR reads in MiXCR, one entry per CDR3 protein. This table holds 15,000 to 20,000 distinct CDR3 sequences, approximately 56% found once. Described treatment: roughly 10-day PBMC culture with coronavirus spike peptide pools or control peptides (ViraFEST assay). The dates of positive PCR tests extended from March through December 2020 and came before the US Alpha, Beta and Delta variants. The data were taken from a study of vaccination and CD4 T cells after COVID-19. Across the study: The post-COVID sampling time was a median roughly 100 days after diagnosis, ranging from 35 to 161.

The receptor's source is a human donor who had recovered from COVID-19. The source material was CD4+ T cells from blood, cultured in vitro. The gene calls are TRBV4-3 and TRBJ1-3; the match to TRBD1 covers 10 bases. The chain's CDR3 is CASSQEGGQGAGNTIYF. The DNA of the CDR3 is TGCGCCAGCAGCCAAGAGGGAGGACAGGGGGCTGGAAACACCATATATTTT.